The 31 T cell receptor beta chains reported below all come from one sample, sequenced in a study of identifying expanded T cells in peripheral blood. The repertoire was sequenced with immunoSEQ multiplex PCR; TCRdb's copy has only in-frame clones and lacks some. In the table there are roughly 81,000 clones, roughly 84% of which are singletons. Sample: blood. The receptors were sampled from a person between 18 and 70 years old in good health.

In this sample, this clone turned up once. The sample contains more than one DNA sequence encoding this CDR3. The rearrangement joins TRBV28 to TRBJ2-7; D not certain. Deletions cut 6 bases from V and 3 bases from J, with 9 bases between. Germline V gene lookup returns CDR1 MDHEN and CDR2 SYDVKM. The CDR3 runs 12 residues. CDR3: CASSWVGYEQYF. CDR3 sequence (DNA): TGTGCCAGCAGCTGGGTAGGCTACGAGCAGTACTTC.

The genes are TRBV4-3 and TRBJ2-2, with 7 bases that match TRBD1. The length of the CDR3 is 15 residues. The V gene end was trimmed by 6 bases and the J gene end by 5 bases; junction bases not matched to a gene: 9. Germline lookup yields CDR1 LGHNA and CDR2 YSLEER. CDR3 DNA: TGCGCCAGCAGGCTGACAGGGATCGGGACCGGGGAGCTGTTTTTT. Its protein product is CASRLTGIGTGELFF.

This clone was counted a few times. The CDR3 sequence is CASSLGQSLTEAFF. DNA for the CDR3: TGTGCCAGCAGCTTGGGCCAGTCTCTCACTGAAGCTTTCTTT. The rearrangement uses TRBV5-4 and TRBJ1-1; D is undetermined. The germline V and J ends were trimmed by 0 bases and 4 bases, with 10 bases remaining between them. The CDR3 loop spans 14 amino acids. Germline values: CDR1 SGHNT, CDR2 YYREEE (reference sequence). Filled out from reference TRBV5-4 and TRBJ1-1, the complete variable domain reads ETGVTQSPTHLIKTRGQQVTLRCSSQSGHNTVSWYQQALGQGPQFIFQYYREEENGRGNFPPRFSGLQFPNYSSELNVNALELDDSALYLCASSLGQSLTEAFFGQGTRLTVV.

V usage is TRBV27 and J usage is TRBJ2-7; D is undetermined. Germline loops: CDR1 MNHEY, CDR2 SMNVEV (reference sequence). V was cut by 4 bases and J by 3 bases, with 7 bases left in between. The CDR3 totals 12 residues. CDR3 sequence (DNA): TGTGCCAGCAGTTCCGTCAGCTACGAGCAGTACTTC. The encoded protein is CASSSVSYEQYF.

This chain uses TRBV29-1 with TRBJ1-1; no firm D call. V was clipped by 6 bases and J by 0 bases, with 11 bases between them. This CDR3 has 13 amino acids. The germline V gene has CDR1 SQVTM and CDR2 ANQGSEA. The CDR3 loop is CSVTRELNTEAFF. CDR3 bases: TGCAGCGTCACTCGGGAGTTGAACACTGAAGCTTTCTTT.

The CDR3 coding sequence is TGCGCCAGCAGTTGGAGAGACAATGAGCAGTTCTTC. This encodes CASSWRDNEQFF. V and J are TRBV10-2 and TRBJ2-1; D unclear. CDR3 length: 12 amino acids. The germline V and J ends were trimmed by 5 bases and 5 bases, with 7 bases remaining between them. Per germline, CDR1 WSHSY and CDR2 SAAADI.

The chain is built from TRBV29-1 and TRBJ2-7, with TRBD1 identical over 7 bases. Germline V CDR1 and CDR2: SQVTM, ANQGSEA. V shed 8 bases and J 0 bases; nucleotides not matched to a gene: 4. This CDR3 spans 12 amino acids. CDR3 protein: CSIRDSSYEQYF. The CDR3 nucleotides read TGCAGCATCAGGGACAGCTCCTACGAGCAGTACTTC.

The CDR3 loop reads CASSSPGGTKNIQYF. The CDR3 DNA reads TGTGCCAGCAGCTCCCCAGGAGGGACCAAAAACATTCAGTACTTC. This rearrangement joins TRBV5-4 to TRBJ2-4; tentative D call: TRBD2 (6 bases). This CDR3 spans 15 amino acids. With 3 bases removed from V and 2 bases from J, the gap between germline ends came to 12 bases. Germline loops: CDR1 SGHNT, CDR2 YYREEE (reference sequence).

The J gene is TRBJ2-7, the V gene TRBV4-1, with D unclear. Trimming removed 2 bases at V and 7 bases at J, with 9 bases between. This CDR3 has 12 residues. Germline V gene lookup returns CDR1 MGHRA and CDR2 YSYEKL. In nucleotides, the CDR3 is TGCGCCAGCAGCCAAATACTGGAAGAGCAGTACTTC. Encoded protein: CASSQILEEQYF.

The chain uses TRBV7-8 and TRBJ2-5, with 11 bases identical to TRBD2. The CDR3 is made up of 16 amino acids. Germline V CDR1 and CDR2: SGHVS, FQNEAQ. With V trimmed by 6 bases and J by 5 bases, 11 bases remained unmatched. CDR3 sequence reads: CASRRLAGYTGETQYF. The CDR3 DNA is TGTGCCAGCAGGAGACTAGCGGGGTACACGGGGGAGACCCAGTACTTC. The full variable domain, in which reference TRBV7-8 and TRBJ2-5 provide the parts outside the CDR3, is GAGVSQSPRYKVAKRGQDVALRCDPISGHVSLFWYQQALGQGPEFLTYFQNEAQLDKSGLPSDRFFAERPEGSVSTLKIQRTQQEDSAVYLCASRRLAGYTGETQYFGPGTRLLVL.

The CDR3 DNA reads TGTGCCAGCAGGGGAACCGACAGGGACTATGGCTACACCTTC. This gives the protein CASRGTDRDYGYTF. V is TRBV28 and J is TRBJ1-2; TRBD1 agrees at 7 bases. Germline CDR1 is MDHEN and CDR2 is SYDVKM. Losses at the gene ends were 6 bases for V and 3 bases for J; bases not matched to a gene: 7. CDR3 length: 14 residues.

This chain joins TRBV27 and TRBJ2-5; TRBD2 aligns across 15 bases. The CDR3 totals 17 residues. CDR1 MNHEY and CDR2 SMNVEV come from the germline V gene (reference sequence). V lost 4 bases and J lost 3; bases outside the gene matches: 6. Here the CDR3 DNA reads TGTGCCAGCAGTTCCTGGACTAGCGGGAGGGGGAAAGAGACCCAGTACTTC. As protein: CASSSWTSGRGKETQYF.

The chain employs TRBV4-2 and TRBJ2-7; the match to TRBD1 covers 8 bases. Germline values: CDR1 LGHNA, CDR2 YNFKEQ. This CDR3 comprises 15 residues. The trim removed 1 base at V and 2 bases at J, leaving 4 bases unmatched. DNA of the CDR3: TGTGCCAGCAGCCAAGCGGGGACAGGACCCTACGAGCAGTACTTC. Protein: CASSQAGTGPYEQYF.

The gene calls are TRBV27 and TRBJ2-7; D perhaps matches TRBD1 (8 bases). V was clipped by 2 bases and J by 7 bases, with 12 bases between them. The CDR3 has 13 amino acids. In germline, CDR1 is MNHEY, CDR2 SMNVEV (reference sequence). Here the CDR3 reads CASSLDRGGEQYF. CDR3 DNA: TGTGCCAGCAGTTTAGACAGGGGAGGGGAGCAGTACTTC.

The chain employs TRBV19 and TRBJ2-1, with unresolved D. This CDR3 is 12 amino acids long. In germline, CDR1 is LNHDA, CDR2 SQIVND (reference sequence). V was shortened by 4 bases and J by 10 bases, with 11 bases between the two germline ends. The CDR3 bases are TGTGCCAGTAGTAGGACCGGAGTGGAGCAGTTCTTC. It translates to CASSRTGVEQFF. The full variable domain, its missing parts supplied by reference TRBV19 and TRBJ2-1, is DGGITQSPKYLFRKEGQNVTLSCEQNLNHDAMYWYRQDPGQGLRLIYYSQIVNDFQKGDIAEGYSVSREKKESFPLTVTSAQKNPTAFYLCASSRTGVEQFFGPGTRLTVL.

The chain is built from TRBV19 and TRBJ2-3, with D possibly being TRBD1 or TRBD2 (6 bases each). Germline V gene data show CDR1 as LNHDA and CDR2 as SQIVND (reference sequence). The CDR3 spans 14 residues. Deletions cut 6 bases from V and 4 bases from J, with 14 bases between. DNA of the CDR3: TGTGCCAGTAGCACCTTGGGGGGCTCAGATACGCAGTATTTT. Translation: CASSTLGGSDTQYF.

Remarks on this clone: In the same sample, other DNA sequences code for this CDR3. The V call is TRBV30, the J call TRBJ1-1; possibly TRBD1 for D (6 bases). The CDR3 length is 13 residues. Germline loops: CDR1 GTSNPN, CDR2 SVGIG (reference sequence). V was trimmed by 2 bases and J by 2 bases, leaving 9 bases between them. The CDR3 bases are TGTGCCTGGAGTAGGGGGGGAAACACTGAAGCTTTCTTT. It yields the protein CAWSRGGNTEAFF.

The CDR3 DNA follows: TGTGCCAGCAGCTTGGAGGGACTGATGAACACTGAAGCTTTCTTT. Amino acid sequence: CASSLEGLMNTEAFF. The rearrangement joins TRBV5-4 to TRBJ1-1; maybe TRBD1 (5 bases). Trimming took 0 bases from V and 0 from J, leaving 9 bases between them. The germline V gene encodes CDR1 SGHNT and CDR2 YYREEE (reference sequence). The CDR3 loop spans 15 amino acids.

This clone was recorded only once. This chain connects TRBV6-6 to TRBJ2-5; D is unresolved. Trimming removed 6 bases at V and 5 bases at J, with 7 bases between. Germline CDR1 is MNHNY and CDR2 is SVGAGI (reference sequence). CDR3 length equals 11 residues. The CDR3 here is CASRLHETQYF. DNA for the CDR3: TGTGCCAGCAGGTTGCACGAGACCCAGTACTTC.

The chain joins TRBV6-4 to TRBJ2-7; 10 nucleotides align to TRBD1. This CDR3 is built from 18 residues. CDR1 is MRHNA and CDR2 is SNTAGT in the germline V gene. The V segment lost 5 bases and the J segment 0 bases; nucleotides outside the gene matches: 13. DNA for the CDR3: TGTGCCAGCAGTTCATGGGGACAGGGGAGAGGAAACTCCTACGAGCAGTACTTC. Amino acids: CASSSWGQGRGNSYEQYF.

V is TRBV28 and J is TRBJ1-2; 9 bases are shared with TRBD1. This CDR3 is built from 14 residues. CDR1 and CDR2 from the germline V gene are MDHEN and SYDVKM. V shed 6 bases, J shed 3 bases, and the junction held 5 bases outside the gene matches. The chain's CDR3 is CASRLTGGDYGYTF. CDR3 DNA sequence: TGTGCCAGCAGGCTTACAGGGGGCGACTATGGCTACACCTTC.

The chain combines TRBV5-1 with TRBJ2-1, with a possible D match to TRBD2 (6 bases). The germline V gene encodes CDR1 SGHRS and CDR2 YFSETQ. The CDR3 runs to 16 residues. The V end was cut by 6 bases, the J end by 5 bases, with 21 bases between. The CDR3 here is CASMLDAGGGNNEQFF. The CDR3 bases are TGCGCCAGCATGCTGGACGCGGGCGGAGGGAACAATGAGCAGTTCTTC.

This chain connects TRBV7-2 to TRBJ1-3; possibly TRBD1 for D (5 bases). The CDR3 runs to 17 residues. The germline gives CDR1 SGHTA, CDR2 FQGNSA. V lost 0 bases and J 0 bases, leaving 12 bases between the germline ends. The DNA for the CDR3 is TGTGCCAGCAGCTTAGCGGGGGGTGGGGTCTCTGGAAACACCATATATTTT. Residues: CASSLAGGGVSGNTIYF.

The gene calls are TRBV19 and TRBJ2-2; unclear D gene. This CDR3 has 14 residues. Germline CDR1 and CDR2: LNHDA and SQIVND (reference sequence). With 1 base removed from V and 0 bases from J, the gap between germline ends came to 3 bases. The CDR3: CASSIASNTGELFF. CDR3 nucleotides: TGTGCCAGTAGTATAGCCTCGAACACCGGGGAGCTGTTTTTT.

The chain joins TRBV10-3 to TRBJ2-7; TRBD1 might be the D (6 bases). CDR3 length: 13 residues. V lost 0 bases, J lost 3 bases, and 6 bases lay in between. The V gene's germline CDR1 is ENHRY and CDR2 SYGVKD. The CDR3 is CAISESDSYEQYF. DNA of the CDR3: TGTGCCATCAGTGAGTCGGACAGCTACGAGCAGTACTTC.

V and J are TRBV28 and TRBJ2-7, with a possible D match to TRBD1 (6 bases). Deletions cut 6 bases from V and 4 bases from J, with 16 bases between. The germline CDR1 and CDR2 sequences are MDHEN and SYDVKM. This CDR3 comprises 14 residues. The CDR3 nucleotides read TGTGCCAGCAGCTTCAGGGGTGATTTTTACGAGCAGTACTTC. Its translation is CASSFRGDFYEQYF.

As DNA, the CDR3 is TGCGCCAGCAGCCCGGGACTAGCGGGTTACAATGAGCAGTTCTTC. The encoded protein is CASSPGLAGYNEQFF. The V and J genes are TRBV5-1 and TRBJ2-1; 12 bases are a match to TRBD2. The CDR3 consists of 15 residues. From germline, CDR1 is SGHRS and CDR2 YFSETQ. Unmatched junction bases numbered 3, after V lost 4 bases and J lost 4 bases.

The V gene is TRBV9, the J gene TRBJ2-5, with D maybe TRBD2 (6 bases). This CDR3 has 17 residues. In germline, CDR1 is SGDLS, CDR2 YYNGEE. Trimming removed 0 bases from V and 2 bases from J, with 17 bases in between. This CDR3 is CASSVGAGTSFQETQYF. The CDR3 DNA reads as TGTGCCAGCAGCGTAGGGGCGGGGACTTCATTTCAAGAGACCCAGTACTTC.

J is TRBJ2-1 and V is TRBV11-2; 11 nucleotides match TRBD2. Trimming cost V 3 bases and J 2 bases; bases outside gene matches: 3. The CDR3 spans 16 residues. Looked up from germline, CDR1 is SGHAT and CDR2 is FQNNGV. In DNA form, the CDR3 reads TGTGCCAGCAGCTTTACTAGCGGGGGCCCCTACAATGAGCAGTTCTTC. Amino acids: CASSFTSGGPYNEQFF.

This sequence joins TRBV4-2 and TRBJ2-7, with 10 bases fitting TRBD1. V lost 3 bases to trimming and J lost 2 bases; unmatched junction nucleotides: 10. Germline V gene data show CDR1 as LGHNA and CDR2 as YNFKEQ. This CDR3 comprises 17 residues. The CDR3 bases are TGTGCCAGCAGCCATCTCGGACAGGGGGGAAGACCCTACGAGCAGTACTTC. Its protein product is CASSHLGQGGRPYEQYF.

The chain combines TRBV11-3 with TRBJ2-1; 8 nucleotides match TRBD1. Germline lookup yields CDR1 SGHNT and CDR2 YENEEA. This CDR3 is 15 amino acids long. The ends lost 6 bases at V and 5 bases at J; junction bases unmatched: 9. The CDR3 loop is CASSPDRGHNNEQFF. In nucleotides, the CDR3 is TGTGCCAGCAGTCCTGACAGGGGCCATAACAATGAGCAGTTCTTC.